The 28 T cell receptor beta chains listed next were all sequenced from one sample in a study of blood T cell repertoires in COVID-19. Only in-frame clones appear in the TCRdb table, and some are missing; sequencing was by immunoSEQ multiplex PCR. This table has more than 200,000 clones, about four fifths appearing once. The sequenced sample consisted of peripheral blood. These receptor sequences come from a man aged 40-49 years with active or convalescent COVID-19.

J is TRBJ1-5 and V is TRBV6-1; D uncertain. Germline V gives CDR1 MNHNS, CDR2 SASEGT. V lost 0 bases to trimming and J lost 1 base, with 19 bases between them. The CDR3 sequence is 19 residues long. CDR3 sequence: CASSEARGSGIGSNQPQHF. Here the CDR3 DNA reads TGTGCCAGCAGTGAAGCGCGAGGGTCGGGCATAGGAAGCAATCAGCCCCAGCATTTT.

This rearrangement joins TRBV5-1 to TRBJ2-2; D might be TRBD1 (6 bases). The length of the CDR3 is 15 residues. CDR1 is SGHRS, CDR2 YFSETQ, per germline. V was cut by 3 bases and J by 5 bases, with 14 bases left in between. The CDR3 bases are TGCGCCAGCAGCTGGTCGGGACATACTACCGGGGAGCTGTTTTTT. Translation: CASSWSGHTTGELFF.

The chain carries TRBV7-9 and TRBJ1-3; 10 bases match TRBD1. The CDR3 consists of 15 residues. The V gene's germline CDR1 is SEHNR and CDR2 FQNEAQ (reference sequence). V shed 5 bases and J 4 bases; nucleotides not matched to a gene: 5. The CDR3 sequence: CASSMTGGAGNTIYF. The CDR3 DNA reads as TGTGCCAGCAGCATGACAGGGGGCGCCGGAAACACCATATATTTT.

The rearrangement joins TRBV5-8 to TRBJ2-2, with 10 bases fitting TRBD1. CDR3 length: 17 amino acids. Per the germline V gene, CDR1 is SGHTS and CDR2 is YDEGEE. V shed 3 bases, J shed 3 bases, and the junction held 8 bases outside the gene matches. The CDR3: CASSSQPGQGHTGELFF. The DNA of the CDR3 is TGTGCCAGCAGCTCCCAGCCGGGACAGGGGCACACCGGGGAGCTGTTTTTT.

For the CDR3, the DNA is TGTGCCAGCAGCTTGGCCCAGGGGTACGCGGTCAATGAGCAGTTCTTC. It translates to CASSLAQGYAVNEQFF. The rearrangement uses TRBV7-9 and TRBJ2-1, with D possibly matching TRBD1 (6 bases). V shed 3 bases and J shed 6 bases, with 18 bases lying between them. The CDR3 is 16 amino acids. CDR1 is SEHNR, CDR2 FQNEAQ, per germline (reference sequence).

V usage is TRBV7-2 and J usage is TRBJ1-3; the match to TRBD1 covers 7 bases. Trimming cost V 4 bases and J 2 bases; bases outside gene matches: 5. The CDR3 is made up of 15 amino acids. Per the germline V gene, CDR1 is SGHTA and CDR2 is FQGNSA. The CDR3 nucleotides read TGTGCCAGCAGCTACACCCAGGGGGCTGGAAACACCATATATTTT. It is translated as CASSYTQGAGNTIYF.

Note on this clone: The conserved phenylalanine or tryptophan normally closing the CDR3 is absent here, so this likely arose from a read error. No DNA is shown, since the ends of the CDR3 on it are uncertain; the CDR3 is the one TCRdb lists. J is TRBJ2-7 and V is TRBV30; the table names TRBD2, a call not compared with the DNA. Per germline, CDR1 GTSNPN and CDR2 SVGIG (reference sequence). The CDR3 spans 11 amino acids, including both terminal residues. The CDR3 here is CAWSVGEVQFL.

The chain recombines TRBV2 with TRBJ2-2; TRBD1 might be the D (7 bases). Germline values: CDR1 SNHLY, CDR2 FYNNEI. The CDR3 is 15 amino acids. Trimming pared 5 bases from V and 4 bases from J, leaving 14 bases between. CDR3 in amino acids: CASSREQGVTGELFF. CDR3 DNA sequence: TGTGCCAGCAGTCGGGAGCAGGGGGTCACCGGGGAGCTGTTTTTT. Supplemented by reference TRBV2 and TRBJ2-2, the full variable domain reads EPEVTQTPSHQVTQMGQEVILRCVPISNHLYFYWYRQILGQKVEFLVSFYNNEISEKSEIFDDQFSVERPDGSNFTLKIRSTKLEDSAMYFCASSREQGVTGELFFGEGSRLTVL.

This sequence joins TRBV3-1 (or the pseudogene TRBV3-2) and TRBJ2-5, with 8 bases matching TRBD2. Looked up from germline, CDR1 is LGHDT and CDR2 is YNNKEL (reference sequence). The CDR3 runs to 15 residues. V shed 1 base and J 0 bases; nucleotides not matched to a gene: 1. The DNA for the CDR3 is TGTGCCAGCAGCCAAGCGGGGGGGTACCAAGAGACCCAGTACTTC. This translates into CASSQAGGYQETQYF.

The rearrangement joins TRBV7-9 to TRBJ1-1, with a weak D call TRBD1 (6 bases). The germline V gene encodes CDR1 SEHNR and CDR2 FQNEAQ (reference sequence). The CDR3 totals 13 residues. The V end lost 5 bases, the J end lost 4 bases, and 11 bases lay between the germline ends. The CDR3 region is CASSPRGFTEAFF. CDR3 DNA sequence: TGTGCCAGCAGCCCGAGGGGGTTCACTGAAGCTTTCTTT.

The CDR3 protein is CASSNGGVTDTQYF. The CDR3 nucleotides read TGTGCCAGCAGTAACGGGGGGGTCACAGATACGCAGTATTTT. This rearrangement joins TRBV9 to TRBJ2-3, with 8 bases fitting TRBD2. This CDR3 comprises 14 residues. The germline gives CDR1 SGDLS, CDR2 YYNGEE. The ends lost 5 bases at V and 2 bases at J; junction bases unmatched: 4.

The CDR3, as DNA: TGTGCTAGTGCCTCACAGGGTTTAGGCTACGAGCAGTACTTC. This gives the protein CASASQGLGYEQYF. This rearrangement joins TRBV12-5 to TRBJ2-7, with TRBD1 as a possible D gene (6 bases). The CDR3 consists of 14 residues. V lost 7 bases, J lost 3 bases, and 16 bases lay in between. Per the germline V gene, CDR1 is LGHNT and CDR2 is FRNRAP.

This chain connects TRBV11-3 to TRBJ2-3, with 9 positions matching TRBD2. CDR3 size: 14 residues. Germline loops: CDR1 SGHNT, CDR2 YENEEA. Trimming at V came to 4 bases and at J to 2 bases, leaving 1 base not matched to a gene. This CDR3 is CASSSSGVTDTQYF. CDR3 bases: TGTGCCAGCAGCTCTAGCGGGGTCACAGATACGCAGTATTTT. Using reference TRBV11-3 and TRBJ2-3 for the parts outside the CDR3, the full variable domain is EAGVVQSPRYKIIEKKQPVAFWCNPISGHNTLYWYLQNLGQGPELLIRYENEEAVDDSQLPKDRFSAERLKGVDSTLKIQPAELGDSAVYLCASSSSGVTDTQYFGPGTRLTVL.

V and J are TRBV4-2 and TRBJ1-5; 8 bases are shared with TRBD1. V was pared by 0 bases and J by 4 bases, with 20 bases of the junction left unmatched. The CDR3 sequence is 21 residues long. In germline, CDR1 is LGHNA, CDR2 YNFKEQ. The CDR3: CASSQDSRGTGLWGGNQPQHF. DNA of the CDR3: TGTGCCAGCAGCCAAGATTCCCGGGGGACAGGACTGTGGGGTGGGAATCAGCCCCAGCATTTT.

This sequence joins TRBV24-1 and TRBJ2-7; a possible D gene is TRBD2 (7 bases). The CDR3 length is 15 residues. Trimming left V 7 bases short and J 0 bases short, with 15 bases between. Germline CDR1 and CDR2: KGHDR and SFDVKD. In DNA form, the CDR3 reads TGTGCCACCAGGTTCAAGCGGGACATCTCCTACGAGCAGTACTTC. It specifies CATRFKRDISYEQYF.

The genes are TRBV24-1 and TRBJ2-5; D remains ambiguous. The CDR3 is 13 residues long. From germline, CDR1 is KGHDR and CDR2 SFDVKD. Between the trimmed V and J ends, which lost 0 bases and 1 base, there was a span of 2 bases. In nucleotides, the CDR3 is TGTGCCACCAGTGATTTGCGCCAAGAGACCCAGTACTTC. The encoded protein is CATSDLRQETQYF.

CDR3 in DNA: TGTGCCAGCAGTGCCCAGGACAGCCGAAGCAATCAGCCCCAGCATTTT. It yields the protein CASSAQDSRSNQPQHF. The chain is built from TRBV6-1 and TRBJ1-5; TRBD1 might be the D (6 bases). The CDR3 sequence is 16 residues long. V dropped 4 bases and J dropped 1 base, with 14 bases sitting between them. CDR1 and CDR2 from the germline V gene are MNHNS and SASEGT.

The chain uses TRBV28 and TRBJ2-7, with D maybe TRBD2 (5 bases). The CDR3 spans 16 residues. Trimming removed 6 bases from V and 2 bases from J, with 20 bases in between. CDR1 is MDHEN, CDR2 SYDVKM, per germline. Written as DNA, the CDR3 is TGTGCCAGCAGCTCCGGAGGACCCTTGGGGACCTACGAGCAGTACTTC. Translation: CASSSGGPLGTYEQYF.

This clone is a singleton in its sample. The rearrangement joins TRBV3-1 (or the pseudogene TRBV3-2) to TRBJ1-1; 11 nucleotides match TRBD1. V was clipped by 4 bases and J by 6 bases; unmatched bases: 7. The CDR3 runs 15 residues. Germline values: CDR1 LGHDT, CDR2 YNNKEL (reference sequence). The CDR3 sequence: CASSLYRTGGSEAFF. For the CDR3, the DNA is TGTGCCAGCAGCCTTTATAGGACAGGGGGCTCTGAAGCTTTCTTT.

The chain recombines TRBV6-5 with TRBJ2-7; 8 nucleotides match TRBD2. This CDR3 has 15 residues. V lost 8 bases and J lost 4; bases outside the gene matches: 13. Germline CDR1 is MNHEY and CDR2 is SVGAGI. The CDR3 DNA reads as TGTGCCAGCGGGTTCTCGGGAGGGCCTTCTTACGAGCAGTACTTC. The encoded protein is CASGFSGGPSYEQYF.

CDR3 residues: CASSANRGHEQFF. In DNA, the CDR3 is TGTGCCAGCAGCGCGAACAGGGGACATGAGCAGTTCTTC. This chain uses TRBV7-3 with TRBJ2-1, with TRBD1 identical over 7 bases. With 5 bases clipped from V and 8 bases from J, the junction kept 6 bases outside the gene matches. CDR1 is SGHTA, CDR2 FQGTGA, per germline. The CDR3 is 13 residues long.

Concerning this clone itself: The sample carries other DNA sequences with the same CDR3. The CDR3 spells CASSYSDRGTDTQYF. The CDR3 region has the DNA TGTGCCAGCAGTTACTCGGACAGGGGAACAGATACGCAGTATTTT. The V gene is TRBV6-5, the J gene TRBJ2-3, with TRBD1 identical over 9 bases. The CDR3 extends over 15 amino acids. V lost 0 bases to trimming and J lost 3 bases; unmatched junction nucleotides: 1. Germline V gene sequence: CDR1 MNHEY, CDR2 SVGAGI.

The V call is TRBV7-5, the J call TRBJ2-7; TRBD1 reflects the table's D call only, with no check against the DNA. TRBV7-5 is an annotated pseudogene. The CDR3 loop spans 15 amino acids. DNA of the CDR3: TGTGTCAGAAGTTCTCCGGGACAGCCAATCTACGAGCAGTACTTC. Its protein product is CVRSSPGQPIYEQYF.

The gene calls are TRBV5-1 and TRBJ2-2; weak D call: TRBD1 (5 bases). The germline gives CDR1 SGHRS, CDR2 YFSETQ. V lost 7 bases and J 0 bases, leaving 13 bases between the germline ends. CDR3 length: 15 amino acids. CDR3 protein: CASGDRLANTGELFF. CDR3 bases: TGCGCCAGCGGAGACAGACTGGCGAACACCGGGGAGCTGTTTTTT.

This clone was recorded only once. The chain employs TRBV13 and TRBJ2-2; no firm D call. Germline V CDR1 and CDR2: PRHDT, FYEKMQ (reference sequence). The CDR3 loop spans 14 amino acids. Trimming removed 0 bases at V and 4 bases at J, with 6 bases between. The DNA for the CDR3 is TGTGCCAGCAGCTTAGGGGGCTCCACCGGGGAGCTGTTTTTT. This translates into CASSLGGSTGELFF.

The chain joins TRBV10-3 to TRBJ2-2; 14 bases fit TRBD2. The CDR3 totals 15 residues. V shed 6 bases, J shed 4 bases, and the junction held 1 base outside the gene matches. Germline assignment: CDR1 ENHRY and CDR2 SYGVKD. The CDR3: CAIRGTSGGTGELFF. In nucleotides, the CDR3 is TGTGCCATCAGGGGGACTAGCGGGGGCACCGGGGAGCTGTTTTTT.

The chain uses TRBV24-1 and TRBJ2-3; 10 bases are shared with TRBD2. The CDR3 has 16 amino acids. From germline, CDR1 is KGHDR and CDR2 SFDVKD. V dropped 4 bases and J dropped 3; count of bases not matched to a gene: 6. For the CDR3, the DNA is TGTGCCACCAGTGAGGCTAGCGGGAGCCGAACAGATACGCAGTATTTT. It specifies CATSEASGSRTDTQYF.

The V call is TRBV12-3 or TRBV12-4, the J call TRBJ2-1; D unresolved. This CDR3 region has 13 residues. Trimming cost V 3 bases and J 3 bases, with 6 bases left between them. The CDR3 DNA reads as TGTGCCAGCAGTTTTTCGGGCTACAATGAGCAGTTCTTC. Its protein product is CASSFSGYNEQFF.